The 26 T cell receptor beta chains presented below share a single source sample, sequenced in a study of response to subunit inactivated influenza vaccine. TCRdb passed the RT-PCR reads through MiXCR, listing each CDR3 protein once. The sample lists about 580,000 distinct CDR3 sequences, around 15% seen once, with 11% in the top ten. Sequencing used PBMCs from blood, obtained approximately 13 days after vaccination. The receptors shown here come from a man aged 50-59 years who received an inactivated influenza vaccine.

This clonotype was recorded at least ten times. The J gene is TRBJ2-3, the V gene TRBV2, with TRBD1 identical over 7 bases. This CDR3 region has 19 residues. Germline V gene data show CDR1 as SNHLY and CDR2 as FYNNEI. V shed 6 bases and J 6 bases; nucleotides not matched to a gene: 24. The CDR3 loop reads CASRTGTVFTPPWDDTQYF. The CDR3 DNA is TGTGCCAGCAGAACGGGGACAGTCTTCACACCCCCCTGGGACGATACGCAGTATTTT.

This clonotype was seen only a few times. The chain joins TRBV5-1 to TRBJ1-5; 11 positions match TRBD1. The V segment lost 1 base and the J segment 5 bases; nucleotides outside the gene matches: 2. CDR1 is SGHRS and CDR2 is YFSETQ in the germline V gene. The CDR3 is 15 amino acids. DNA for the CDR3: TGCGCCAGCAGCTTGACGGGACAGGGGGATCAGCCCCAGCATTTT. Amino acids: CASSLTGQGDQPQHF. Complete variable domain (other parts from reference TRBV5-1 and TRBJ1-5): KAGVTQTPRYLIKTRGQQVTLSCSPISGHRSVSWYQQTPGQGLQFLFEYFSETQRNKGNFPGRFSGRQFSNSRSEMNVSTLELGDSALYLCASSLTGQGDQPQHFGDGTRLSIL.

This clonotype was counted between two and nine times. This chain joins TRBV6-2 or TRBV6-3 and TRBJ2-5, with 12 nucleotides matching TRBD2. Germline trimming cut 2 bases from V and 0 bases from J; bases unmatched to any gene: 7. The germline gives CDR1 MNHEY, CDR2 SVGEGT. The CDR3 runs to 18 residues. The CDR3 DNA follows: TGTGCCAGCAGTTACGACCGGGGACTAGCGGGCTACCAAGAGACCCAGTACTTC. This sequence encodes CASSYDRGLAGYQETQYF.

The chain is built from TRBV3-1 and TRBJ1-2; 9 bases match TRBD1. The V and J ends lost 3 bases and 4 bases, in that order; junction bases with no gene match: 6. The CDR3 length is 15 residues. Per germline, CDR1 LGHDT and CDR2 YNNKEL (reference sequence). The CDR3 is CASSQLRGQGYGYTF. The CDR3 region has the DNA TGTGCCAGCAGCCAGCTACGGGGACAGGGCTATGGCTACACCTTC.

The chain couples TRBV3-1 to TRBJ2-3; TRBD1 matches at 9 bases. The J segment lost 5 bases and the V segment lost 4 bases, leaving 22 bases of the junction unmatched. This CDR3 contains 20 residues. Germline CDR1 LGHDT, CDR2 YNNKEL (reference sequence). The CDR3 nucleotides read TGTGCCAGCAGCCCCACAGGCTCGAGAATCCGGGACAGGGTGAAAGATACGCAGTATTTT. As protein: CASSPTGSRIRDRVKDTQYF.

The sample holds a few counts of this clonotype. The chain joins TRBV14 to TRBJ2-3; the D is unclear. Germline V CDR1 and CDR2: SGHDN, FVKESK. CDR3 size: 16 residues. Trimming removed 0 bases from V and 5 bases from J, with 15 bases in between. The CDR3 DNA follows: TGTGCCAGCAGCCAAGATCGCACTCCCGCTGGAGATACGCAGTATTTT. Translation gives CASSQDRTPAGDTQYF.

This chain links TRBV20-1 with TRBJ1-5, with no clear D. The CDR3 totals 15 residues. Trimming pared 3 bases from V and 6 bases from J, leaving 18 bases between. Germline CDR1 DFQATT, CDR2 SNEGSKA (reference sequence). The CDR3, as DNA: TGCAGTGCTAGGTTGTCGGGGAGATTAGGTCAGCCCCAGCATTTT. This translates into CSARLSGRLGQPQHF.

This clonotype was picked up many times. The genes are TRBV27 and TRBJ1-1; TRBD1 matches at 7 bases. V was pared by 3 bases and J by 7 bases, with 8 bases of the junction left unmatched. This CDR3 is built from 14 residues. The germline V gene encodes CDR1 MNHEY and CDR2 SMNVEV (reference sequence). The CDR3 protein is CASSFRAGGGEAFF. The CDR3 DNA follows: TGTGCCAGCAGTTTCCGGGCAGGGGGTGGTGAAGCTTTCTTT.

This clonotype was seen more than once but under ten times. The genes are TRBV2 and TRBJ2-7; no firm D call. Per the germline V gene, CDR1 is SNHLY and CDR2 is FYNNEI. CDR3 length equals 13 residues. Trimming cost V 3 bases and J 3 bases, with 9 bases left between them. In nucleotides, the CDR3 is TGTGCCAGCAGTGAGGGCAGCTACTACGAGCAGTACTTC. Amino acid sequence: CASSEGSYYEQYF.

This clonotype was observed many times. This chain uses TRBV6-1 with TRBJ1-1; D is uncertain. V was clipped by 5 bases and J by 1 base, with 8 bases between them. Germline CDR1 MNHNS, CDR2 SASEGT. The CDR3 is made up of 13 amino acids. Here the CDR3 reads CASSRRGNTEAFF. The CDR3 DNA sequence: TGTGCCAGCAGTCGCCGGGGGAACACTGAAGCTTTCTTT.

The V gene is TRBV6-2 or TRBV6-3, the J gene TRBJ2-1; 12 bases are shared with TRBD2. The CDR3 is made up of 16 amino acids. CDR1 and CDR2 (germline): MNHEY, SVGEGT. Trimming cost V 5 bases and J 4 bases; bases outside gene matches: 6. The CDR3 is CASSRSSGRAYNEQFF. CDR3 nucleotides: TGTGCCAGCAGTCGGTCTAGCGGGAGGGCTTACAATGAGCAGTTCTTC.

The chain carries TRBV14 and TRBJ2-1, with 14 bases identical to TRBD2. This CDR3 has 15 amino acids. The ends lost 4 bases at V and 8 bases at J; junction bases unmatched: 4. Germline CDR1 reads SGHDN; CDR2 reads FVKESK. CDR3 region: CASSLAGLAGDEQFF. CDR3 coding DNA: TGTGCCAGCAGCCTTGCGGGACTAGCGGGAGATGAGCAGTTCTTC. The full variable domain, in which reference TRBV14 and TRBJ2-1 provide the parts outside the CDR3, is EAGVTQFPSHSVIEKGQTVTLRCDPISGHDNLYWYRRVMGKEIKFLLHFVKESKQDESGMPNNRFLAERTGGTYSTLKVQPAELEDSGVYFCASSLAGLAGDEQFFGPGTRLTVL.

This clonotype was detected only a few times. CDR3 nucleotide sequence: TGCGCCACAGGACAGGGAGGCACCGGGGAGCTGTTTTTT. This encodes CATGQGGTGELFF. The chain has TRBV10-1 and TRBJ2-2, with 8 nucleotides matching TRBD1. Losses at the gene ends were 10 bases for V and 4 bases for J; bases not matched to a gene: 5. CDR1 is WNHNN and CDR2 is SYGVQD in the germline V gene (reference sequence). The CDR3 loop spans 13 amino acids.

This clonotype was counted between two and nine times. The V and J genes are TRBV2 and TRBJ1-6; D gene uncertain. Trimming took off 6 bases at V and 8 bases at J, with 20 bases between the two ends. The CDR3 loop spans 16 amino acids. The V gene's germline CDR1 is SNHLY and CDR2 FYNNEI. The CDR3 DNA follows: TGTGCCAGCAGGGACCGGGAGGACCCGGTTTATTCACCCCTCCACTTT. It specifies CASRDREDPVYSPLHF.

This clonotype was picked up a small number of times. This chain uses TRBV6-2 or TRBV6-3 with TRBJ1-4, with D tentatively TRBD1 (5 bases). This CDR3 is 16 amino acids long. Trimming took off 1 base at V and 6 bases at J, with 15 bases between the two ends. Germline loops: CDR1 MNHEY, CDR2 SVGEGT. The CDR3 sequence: CASSYYQGEIDEKLFF. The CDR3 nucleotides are TGTGCCAGCAGTTACTACCAGGGAGAGATCGATGAAAAACTGTTTTTT.

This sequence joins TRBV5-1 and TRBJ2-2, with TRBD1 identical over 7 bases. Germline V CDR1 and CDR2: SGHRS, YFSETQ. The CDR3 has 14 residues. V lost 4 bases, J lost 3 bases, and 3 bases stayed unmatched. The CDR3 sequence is CASSPGQYTGELFF. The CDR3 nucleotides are TGCGCCAGCAGCCCGGGACAGTACACCGGGGAGCTGTTTTTT.

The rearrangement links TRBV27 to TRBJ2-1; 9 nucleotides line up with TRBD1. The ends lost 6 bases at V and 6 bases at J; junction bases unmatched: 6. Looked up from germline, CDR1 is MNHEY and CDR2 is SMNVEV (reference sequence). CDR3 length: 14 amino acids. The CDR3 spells CASRRDRVSNEQFF. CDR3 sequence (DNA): TGTGCCAGCAGGCGGGACAGGGTAAGCAATGAGCAGTTCTTC.

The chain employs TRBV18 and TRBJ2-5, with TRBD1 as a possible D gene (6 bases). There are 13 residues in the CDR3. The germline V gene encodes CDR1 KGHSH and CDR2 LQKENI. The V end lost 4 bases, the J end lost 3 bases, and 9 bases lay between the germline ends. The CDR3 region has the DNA TGTGCCAGCTCACAAAACAGGGAAGAGACCCAGTACTTC. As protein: CASSQNREETQYF.

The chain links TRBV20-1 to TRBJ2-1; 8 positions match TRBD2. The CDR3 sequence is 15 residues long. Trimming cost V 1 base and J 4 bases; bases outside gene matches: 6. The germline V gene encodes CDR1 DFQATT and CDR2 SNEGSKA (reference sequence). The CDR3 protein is CSARAGGRNYNEQFF. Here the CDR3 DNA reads TGCAGTGCTAGAGCGGGGGGGCGGAATTACAATGAGCAGTTCTTC.

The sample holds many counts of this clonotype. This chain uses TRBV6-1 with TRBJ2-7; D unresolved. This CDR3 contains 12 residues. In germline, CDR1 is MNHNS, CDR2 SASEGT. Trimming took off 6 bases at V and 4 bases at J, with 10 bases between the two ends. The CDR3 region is CASSRTRYEQYF. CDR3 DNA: TGTGCCAGCAGCCGCACACGATACGAGCAGTACTTC.

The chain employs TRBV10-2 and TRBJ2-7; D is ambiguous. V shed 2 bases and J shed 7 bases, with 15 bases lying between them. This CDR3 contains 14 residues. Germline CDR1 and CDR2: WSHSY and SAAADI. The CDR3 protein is CASSEVGMVREQYF. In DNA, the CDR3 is TGCGCCAGCAGTGAGGTGGGAATGGTTCGGGAGCAGTACTTC.

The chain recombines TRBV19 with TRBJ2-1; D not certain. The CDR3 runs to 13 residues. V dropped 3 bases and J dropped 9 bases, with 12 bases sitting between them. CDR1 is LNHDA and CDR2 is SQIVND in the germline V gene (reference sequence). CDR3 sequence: CASSMRTAPEQFF. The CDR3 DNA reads TGTGCCAGTAGTATGCGAACAGCACCTGAGCAGTTCTTC.

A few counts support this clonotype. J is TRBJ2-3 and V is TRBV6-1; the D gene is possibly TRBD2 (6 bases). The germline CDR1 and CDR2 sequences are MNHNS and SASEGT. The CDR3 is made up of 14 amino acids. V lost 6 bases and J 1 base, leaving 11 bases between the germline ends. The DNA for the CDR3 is TGTGCCAGCAGCCCTTGGGGGGGCACAGATACGCAGTATTTT. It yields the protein CASSPWGGTDTQYF.

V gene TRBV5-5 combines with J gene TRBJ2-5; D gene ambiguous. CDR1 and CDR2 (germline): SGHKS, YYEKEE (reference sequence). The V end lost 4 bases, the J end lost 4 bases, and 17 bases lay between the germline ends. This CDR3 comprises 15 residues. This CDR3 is CASSPTSLTRETQYF. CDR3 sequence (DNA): TGTGCCAGCAGCCCCACAAGTTTAACAAGAGAGACCCAGTACTTC.

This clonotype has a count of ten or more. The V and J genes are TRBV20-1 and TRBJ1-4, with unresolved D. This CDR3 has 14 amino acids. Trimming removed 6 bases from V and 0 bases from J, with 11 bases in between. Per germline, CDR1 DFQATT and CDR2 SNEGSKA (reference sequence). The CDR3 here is CSAQRTATNEKLFF. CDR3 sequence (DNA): TGCAGTGCCCAGAGAACTGCAACTAATGAAAAACTGTTTTTT.

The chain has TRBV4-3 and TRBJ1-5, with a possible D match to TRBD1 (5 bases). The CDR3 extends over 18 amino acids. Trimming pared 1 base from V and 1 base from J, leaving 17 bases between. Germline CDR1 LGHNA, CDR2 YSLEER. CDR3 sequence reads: CASSQGPQGLGSNQPQHF. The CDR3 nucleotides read TGCGCCAGCAGCCAAGGTCCCCAGGGCCTAGGGAGCAATCAGCCCCAGCATTTT.